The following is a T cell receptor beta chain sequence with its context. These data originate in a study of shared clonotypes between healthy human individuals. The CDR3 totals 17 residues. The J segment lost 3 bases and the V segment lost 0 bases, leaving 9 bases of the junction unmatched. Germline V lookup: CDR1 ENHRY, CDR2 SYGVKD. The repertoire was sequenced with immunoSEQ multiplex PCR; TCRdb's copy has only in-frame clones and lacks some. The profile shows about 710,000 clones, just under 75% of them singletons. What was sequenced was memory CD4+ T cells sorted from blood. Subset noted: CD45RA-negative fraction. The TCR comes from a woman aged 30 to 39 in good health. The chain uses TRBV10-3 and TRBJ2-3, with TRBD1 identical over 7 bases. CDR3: CAISESTRGRGTDTQYF. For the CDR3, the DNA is TGTGCCATCAGTGAGTCGACGAGGGGGCGCGGGACAGATACGCAGTATTTT.